Following are 8 T cell receptor beta chains from one sample sequenced in a study of molecular identifiers for immune sequencing clone quantification. TCRdb used MiXCR to reprocess the PCR reads, holding one entry per CDR3 protein. The sample lists under 85,000 distinct CDR3 sequences, about a sixth occurring once. The sample taken for sequencing was naive CD8+ T cells from blood, with Jurkat cell RNA spiked in. Indicated subset: FACS-sorted CD8+CD4-CCR7+CD45RA+ naive T cells. The origin of the receptors is a human donor in good health. Some libraries in this study had Jurkat cell RNA spiked in.

This clonotype was seen a handful of times. This chain uses TRBV7-9 with TRBJ1-2; D is possibly TRBD1 (6 bases). Trimming left V 5 bases short and J 5 bases short, with 18 bases between. Per germline, CDR1 SEHNR and CDR2 FQNEAQ (reference sequence). This CDR3 has 15 amino acids. As DNA, the CDR3 is TGTGCCAGCAGCCACCGGGACACACTACGATATGGCTACACCTTC. Translated: CASSHRDTLRYGYTF.

About this clonotype: This may come from a read error, since a much larger clone is one base off. V is TRBV24-1 and J is TRBJ2-1; 10 nucleotides agree with TRBD1. The CDR3 has 15 amino acids. Germline assignment: CDR1 KGHDR and CDR2 SFDVKD. The DNA of the CDR3 is TGTGCCACCAGTGATCCGACAGGGGGCTACAATGAGCAGTCCTTC. This gives the protein CATSDPTGGYNEQSF.

This clonotype was picked up many times. J is TRBJ2-7 and V is TRBV16; tentatively, D is TRBD1 (5 bases). Between the trimmed V and J ends, which lost 4 bases and 2 bases, there was a span of 12 bases. The CDR3 loop spans 14 amino acids. Germline assignment: CDR1 KGHSY and CDR2 FQNENV. CDR3 residues: CASSPNTGPYEQYF. The CDR3 bases are TGTGCCAGCAGCCCAAACACAGGTCCCTACGAGCAGTACTTC.

This clonotype was detected ten times or more. Here the CDR3 DNA reads TGTGCCAGCAGCGATAGGCTAGCTTTCCAGACGAACACAGATACGCAGTATTTT. As protein: CASSDRLAFQTNTDTQYF. The V and J genes are TRBV9 and TRBJ2-3; weak D call: TRBD2 (5 bases). This CDR3 region has 18 residues. V was cut by 3 bases and J by 2 bases, with 22 bases left in between. Germline CDR1 and CDR2: SGDLS and YYNGEE.

The chain employs TRBV27 and TRBJ2-1; D perhaps matches TRBD2 (6 bases). Germline CDR1 reads MNHEY; CDR2 reads SMNVEV (reference sequence). The length of the CDR3 is 15 residues. V was cut by 5 bases and J by 6 bases, with 17 bases left in between. Here the CDR3 DNA reads TGTGCCAGCAGTGCTAGACTAGTTAGCTTCAATGAGCAGTTCTTC. This codes for CASSARLVSFNEQFF.

This clonotype has ten or more counts. This chain joins TRBV11-2 and TRBJ1-4, with 8 positions matching TRBD1. V was pared by 5 bases and J by 6 bases, with 8 bases of the junction left unmatched. CDR3 length: 15 residues. The germline V gene encodes CDR1 SGHAT and CDR2 FQNNGV. CDR3 loop: CASSDRGRGDEKLFF. The CDR3 nucleotides are TGTGCCAGCAGCGACAGGGGCCGGGGGGATGAAAAACTGTTTTTT.

This clonotype was counted at least ten times. The chain links TRBV7-6 to TRBJ2-7, with D unclear. V shed 3 bases and J shed 2 bases, with 8 bases lying between them. Germline CDR1 SGHVS, CDR2 FNYEAQ. The CDR3 extends over 13 amino acids. In nucleotides, the CDR3 is TGTGCCAGCAGCTTCGGTGGGGCCTACGAGCAGTACTTC. It specifies CASSFGGAYEQYF.

Concerning this clonotype itself: The germline gene is not matched at one end of the junction; a read error may be the cause. The V gene is TRBV29-1, the J gene TRBJ1-1; D uncertain. Germline-derived CDR1 and CDR2 are SQVTM and ANQGSEA. CDR3 size: 14 residues. In DNA form, the CDR3 reads TGCAGCGTTGAAGAGGTGGCAGGTACCACTGAAGCTCTCTTT. Protein product: CSVEEVAGTTEALF.